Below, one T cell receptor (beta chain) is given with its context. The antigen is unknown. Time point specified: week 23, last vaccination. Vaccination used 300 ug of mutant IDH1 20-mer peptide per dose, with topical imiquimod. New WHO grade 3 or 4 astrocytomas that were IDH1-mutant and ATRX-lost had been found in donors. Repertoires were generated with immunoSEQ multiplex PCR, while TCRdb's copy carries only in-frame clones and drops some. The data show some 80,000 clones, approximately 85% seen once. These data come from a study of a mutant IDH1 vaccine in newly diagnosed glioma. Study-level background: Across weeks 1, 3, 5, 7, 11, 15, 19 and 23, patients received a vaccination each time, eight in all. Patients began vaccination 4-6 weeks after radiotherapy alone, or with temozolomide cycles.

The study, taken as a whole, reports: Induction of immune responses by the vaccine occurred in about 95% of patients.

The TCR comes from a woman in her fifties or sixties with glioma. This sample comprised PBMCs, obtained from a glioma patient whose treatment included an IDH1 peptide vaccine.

This CDR3 is CASSFRGTNAYEQYF. The CDR3 region has the DNA TGTGCCAGCAGCTTTAGGGGTACGAACGCCTACGAGCAGTACTTC. The rearrangement joins TRBV13 to TRBJ2-7; tentatively, D is TRBD1 (5 bases). Germline values: CDR1 PRHDT, CDR2 FYEKMQ (reference sequence). V was trimmed by 3 bases and J by 2 bases, leaving 14 bases between them. The CDR3 contains 15 residues.